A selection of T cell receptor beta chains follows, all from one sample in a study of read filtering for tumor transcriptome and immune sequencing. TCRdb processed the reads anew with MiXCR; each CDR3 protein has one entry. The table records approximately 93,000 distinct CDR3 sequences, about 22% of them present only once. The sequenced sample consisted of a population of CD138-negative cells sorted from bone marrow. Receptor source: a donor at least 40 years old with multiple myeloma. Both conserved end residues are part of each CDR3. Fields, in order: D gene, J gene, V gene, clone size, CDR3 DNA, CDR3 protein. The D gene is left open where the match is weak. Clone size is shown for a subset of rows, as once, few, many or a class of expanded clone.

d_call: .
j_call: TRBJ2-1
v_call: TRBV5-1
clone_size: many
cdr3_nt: TGCGCCAGCAGCGCCAGGGAAGGGGGCTCCTACAATGAGCAGTTCTTC
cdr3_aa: CASSAREGGSYNEQFF

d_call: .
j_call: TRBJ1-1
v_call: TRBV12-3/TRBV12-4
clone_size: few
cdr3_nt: TGTGCCAGCAGTCCCCGGAGAGGAGGGACTGAAGCTTTCTTT
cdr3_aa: CASSPRRGGTEAFF

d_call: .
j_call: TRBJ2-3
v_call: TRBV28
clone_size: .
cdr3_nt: TGTGCCTGCAGACCCGGGACCGGGGCAGATACGCAGTATTTT
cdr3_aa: CACRPGTGADTQYF

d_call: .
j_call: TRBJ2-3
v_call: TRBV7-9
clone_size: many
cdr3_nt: TGTGCCAGCAGCCCCCGGGCCTCAGTAGGGGGAGATACGCAGTATTTT
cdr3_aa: CASSPRASVGGDTQYF

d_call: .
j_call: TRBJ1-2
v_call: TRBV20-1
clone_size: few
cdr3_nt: TGCAGTGCTAGAGTTCTGGGGAACTATGGCTACACCTTC
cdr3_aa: CSARVLGNYGYTF

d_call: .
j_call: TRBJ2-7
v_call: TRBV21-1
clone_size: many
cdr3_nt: TGTGCCAGCAACCGACTCCGGGACAGGGGATACGAGCAGTACTTC
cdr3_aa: CASNRLRDRGYEQYF

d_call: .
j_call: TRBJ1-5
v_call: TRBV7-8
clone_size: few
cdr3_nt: TGTGCCAGCAGCAAGGGCCCCGGGACCCTCACCAATCAGCCCCAGCATTTT
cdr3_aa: CASSKGPGTLTNQPQHF

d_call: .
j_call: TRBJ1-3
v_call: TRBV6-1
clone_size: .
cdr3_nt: TGTGCCAGCCTGGGAGGGGTTGGAAACACCATATATTTT
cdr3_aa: CASLGGVGNTIYF

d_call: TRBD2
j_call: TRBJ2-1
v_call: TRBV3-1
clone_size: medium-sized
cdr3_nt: TGTGCCAGCAGCCGATACAGCGGGGGGGCCGACAATGAGCAGTTCTTC
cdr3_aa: CASSRYSGGADNEQFF

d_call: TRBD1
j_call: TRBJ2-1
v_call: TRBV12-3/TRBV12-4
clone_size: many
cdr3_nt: TGTGCCAGCAATGGACAGGGTGTCTACAATGAGCAGTTCTTC
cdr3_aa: CASNGQGVYNEQFF

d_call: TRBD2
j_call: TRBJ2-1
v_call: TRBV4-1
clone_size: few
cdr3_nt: TGCGCCAGCAGCCTGGTTGGGGAGGGTTACAATGAGCAGTTCTTC
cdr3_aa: CASSLVGEGYNEQFF

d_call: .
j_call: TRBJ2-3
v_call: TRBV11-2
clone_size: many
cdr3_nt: TGTGCCAGCAGCTCCCCCCCTTCTAGCGTTCGTGCTACGCAGTATTTT
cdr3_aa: CASSSPPSSVRATQYF

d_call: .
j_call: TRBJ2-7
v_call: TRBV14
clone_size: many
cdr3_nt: TGTGCCAGCAGCCAAGATCTGGGGGACGAGCAGTACTTC
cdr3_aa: CASSQDLGDEQYF

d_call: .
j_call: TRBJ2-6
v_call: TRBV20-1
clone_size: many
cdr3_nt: TGCAGTGTAGGGAAAGTCTCTGGGGCCAACGTCCTGACTTTC
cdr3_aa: CSVGKVSGANVLTF

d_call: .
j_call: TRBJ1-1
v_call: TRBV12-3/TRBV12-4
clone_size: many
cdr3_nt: TGTGCCAGCAGTTTTGAGGTTTATACTGAAGCTTTCTTT
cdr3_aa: CASSFEVYTEAFF

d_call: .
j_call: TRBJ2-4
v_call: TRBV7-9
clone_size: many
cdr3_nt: TGTGCCAGCAGCTTAGTCCCACTTTCGAGGGGCATTCAGTACTTC
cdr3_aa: CASSLVPLSRGIQYF

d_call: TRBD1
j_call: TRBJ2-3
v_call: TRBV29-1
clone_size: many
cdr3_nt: TGCAGCGTTGAAGAAAGGACAGGGGCCTACACAGATACGCAGTATTTT
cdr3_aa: CSVEERTGAYTDTQYF

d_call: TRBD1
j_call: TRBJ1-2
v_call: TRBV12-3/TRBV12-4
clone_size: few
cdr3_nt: TGTGCCAGCAGTTTTGAGGGGGCGCGCGGCTACACCTTC
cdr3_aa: CASSFEGARGYTF

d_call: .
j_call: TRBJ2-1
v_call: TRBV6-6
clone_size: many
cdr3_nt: TGTGCCAGCGGCCCTAGTCGGGGTGAGCAGTTCTTC
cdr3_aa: CASGPSRGEQFF

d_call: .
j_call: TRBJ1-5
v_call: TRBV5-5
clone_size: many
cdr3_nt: TGTGCCAGCAGCTTGGGGAATTCGGACCAGCCCCAGCATTTT
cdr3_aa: CASSLGNSDQPQHF

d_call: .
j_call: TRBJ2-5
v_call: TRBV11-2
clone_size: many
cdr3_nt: TGTGCCAGCAGCAAGACAGCTCAAGGGACCCAGTACTTC
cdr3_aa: CASSKTAQGTQYF

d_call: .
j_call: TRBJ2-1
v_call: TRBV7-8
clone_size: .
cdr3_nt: TGTGCCAGCAGCTTACCCCTAGAGGGTTACAATGAGCAGTTCTTC
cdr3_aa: CASSLPLEGYNEQFF

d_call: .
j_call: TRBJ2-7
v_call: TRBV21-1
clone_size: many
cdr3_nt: TGTGCCAGCAGCCCTCGATCGGGGGAACGTGGCTACGAGCAGTACTTC
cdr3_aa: CASSPRSGERGYEQYF

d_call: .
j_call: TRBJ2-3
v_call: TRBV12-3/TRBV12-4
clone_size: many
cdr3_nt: TGTGCCAGCAGCGTCTGGGGGGCAGATACGCAGTATTTT
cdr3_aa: CASSVWGADTQYF

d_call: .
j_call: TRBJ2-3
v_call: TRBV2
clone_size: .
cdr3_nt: TGTGCCAGCAGGGAAGGACGGACTAGCACAGATACGCAGTATTTT
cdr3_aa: CASREGRTSTDTQYF

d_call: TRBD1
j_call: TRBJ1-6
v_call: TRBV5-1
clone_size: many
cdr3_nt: TGCGCCAGCAGCTTGGCTGGACAGGGGTATTCACCCCTCCACTTT
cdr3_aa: CASSLAGQGYSPLHF

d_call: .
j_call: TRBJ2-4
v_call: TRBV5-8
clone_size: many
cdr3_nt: TGTGCCAGCAGCCTAATCGGACAATTAGCCAAAAACATTCAGTACTTC
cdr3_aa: CASSLIGQLAKNIQYF

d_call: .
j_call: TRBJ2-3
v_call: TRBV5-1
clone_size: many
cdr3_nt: TGCGCCAGCAGCTTGGGGTTTCCAGATACGCAGTATTTT
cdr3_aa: CASSLGFPDTQYF

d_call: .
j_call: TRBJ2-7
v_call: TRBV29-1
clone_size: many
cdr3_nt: TGCAGCGTTTCAGGTACCACCTACGAGCAGTACTTC
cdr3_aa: CSVSGTTYEQYF

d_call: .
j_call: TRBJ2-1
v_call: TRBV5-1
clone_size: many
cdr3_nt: TGCGCCAGCAGCTTGGATGGAGGGTTAAATGAGCAGTTCTTC
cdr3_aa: CASSLDGGLNEQFF

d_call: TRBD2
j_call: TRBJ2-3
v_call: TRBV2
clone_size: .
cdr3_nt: TGTGCCAGCAGTGCCCACCCGACTAGCGGGGTTTATTTT
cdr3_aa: CASSAHPTSGVYF

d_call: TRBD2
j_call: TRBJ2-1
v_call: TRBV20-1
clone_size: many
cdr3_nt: TGCAGTGCAGGACAGCGGGGGGGTTCACCCTACAATGAGCAGTTCTTC
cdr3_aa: CSAGQRGGSPYNEQFF

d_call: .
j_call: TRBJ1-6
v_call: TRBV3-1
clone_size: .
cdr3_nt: TGTGCCAGCAGCCCCGGAGTACCGGGCGCAGTGGGAAATTCACCCCTCCACTTT
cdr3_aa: CASSPGVPGAVGNSPLHF

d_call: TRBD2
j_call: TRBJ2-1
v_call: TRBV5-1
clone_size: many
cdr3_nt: TGCGCCAGCAGCTTGATCAGCGGGGGTCTTTTCTCCTACAATGAGCAGTTCTTC
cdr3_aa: CASSLISGGLFSYNEQFF

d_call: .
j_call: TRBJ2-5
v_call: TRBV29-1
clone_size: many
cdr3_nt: TGCAGCGTTGATGCCGGGACTGGGGAGACCCAGTACTTC
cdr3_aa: CSVDAGTGETQYF

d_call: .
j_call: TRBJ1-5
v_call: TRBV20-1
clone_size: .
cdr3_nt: TGCAGTGCTAAGGGGCAGACTCAGCCCCAGCATTTT
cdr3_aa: CSAKGQTQPQHF